Shown below are 2 T cell receptor beta chains from a single sample sequenced in a study of CD8+ T cells in alopecia areata. Extracted from the samples, RNA was reverse transcribed into cDNA to serve as the sequencing template. The assay was immunoSEQ multiplex PCR, and TCRdb's table has in-frame clones only and misses some. The repertoire holds roughly 150,000 clones, with roughly 50% as singletons. The sample's treatment: oral pan-JAK inhibitor, 5-10 mg twice daily. This specimen was CD8+ T cells sorted from blood, taken at week 4, from a patient treated with tofacitinib. All receptors derive from a human donor with alopecia areata.

The J gene is TRBJ1-2, the V gene TRBV6-1; maybe TRBD1 (6 bases). Germline values: CDR1 MNHNS, CDR2 SASEGT. V lost 0 bases, J lost 2 bases, and 13 bases lay in between. This CDR3 spans 16 amino acids. CDR3 DNA sequence: TGTGCCAGCAGTGAAGCGCTTCTGGGGGGCAACTATGGCTACACCTTC. Protein sequence: CASSEALLGGNYGYTF.

This sequence joins TRBV6-6 and TRBJ2-7, with unresolved D. This CDR3 contains 14 residues. V lost 4 bases to trimming and J lost 1 base, with 11 bases between them. Germline CDR1 and CDR2: MNHNY and SVGAGI (reference sequence). The CDR3, as DNA: TGTGCCAGCAGTTTATTCGAAAGGTCCTACGAGCAGTACTTC. It codes for CASSLFERSYEQYF.